What follows is one T cell receptor beta chain and its context. The CDR3 runs 9 residues. Trimming removed 8 bases from V and 7 bases from J, with 8 bases in between. CDR1 is DFQATT, CDR2 SNEGSKA, per germline (reference sequence). In the source study's methods: Estimated nucleated cell counts came from reference gene primer amplification. Here immunoSEQ multiplex PCR was the method, and the copy in TCRdb shows in-frame clones only, minus some. The V and J calls and clone size come from that table; D and trimming were worked out from the DNA. Here the sample spans about 28,000 clones, about three quarters being singletons. This sample is part of a study of blood T cell repertoires in COVID-19. Study-level background: Samples came from the United States, Italy and Spain, spanning acute and convalescent COVID-19. T cells, B-cell-depleted T cells, or PBMCs provided the cDNA or gDNA that served as material.

Sequenced material: peripheral blood. The chain joins TRBV20-1 to TRBJ1-2; D ambiguous. The source is a boy between 2 and 10 years old with active or convalescent COVID-19. DNA of the CDR3: TGCAGTCCTATTAGTGGCTACACCTTC. It yields the protein CSPISGYTF.